Below, 7 T cell receptor beta chains from the same sample are listed, as sequenced in a study of blood T cells in healthy people across ages. Together with a sample-barcoded 5' primer, a J-beta primer mix was included in a second PCR lasting about 7 to 11 cycles. TCRdb re-called the 5' RACE reads through MiXCR, storing one row per CDR3 protein. The sample consists of 800,000 to 900,000 distinct CDR3 sequences, about 62% of them appearing once. Input material: blood. The receptor source for this set is a man aged 25-40 years in good health.

The V gene is TRBV3-1, the J gene TRBJ2-7; the D is unclear. The CDR3 runs 14 residues. Trimming removed 4 bases from V and 5 bases from J, with 15 bases in between. Per the germline V gene, CDR1 is LGHDT and CDR2 is YNNKEL (reference sequence). The CDR3 sequence: CASSPDWQLNEQYF. The CDR3 nucleotides are TGTGCCAGCAGCCCAGACTGGCAGTTGAACGAGCAGTACTTC.

The V gene is TRBV9, the J gene TRBJ2-7; TRBD1 matches at 10 bases. Germline CDR1 SGDLS, CDR2 YYNGEE. This CDR3 contains 19 residues. V shed 3 bases, J shed 2 bases, and the junction held 17 bases outside the gene matches. The CDR3 sequence is CASSEPKDGSGTGAYEQYF. The DNA of the CDR3 is TGTGCCAGCAGCGAACCCAAGGACGGCTCCGGGACAGGGGCCTACGAGCAGTACTTC.

The rearrangement links TRBV29-1 to TRBJ2-4, with D uncertain. The CDR3 has 11 residues. V dropped 3 bases and J dropped 7 bases, with 7 bases sitting between them. Per germline, CDR1 SQVTM and CDR2 ANQGSEA. The CDR3 sequence: CSVDLGNIQYF. In nucleotides, the CDR3 is TGCAGCGTTGACCTAGGGAACATTCAGTACTTC.

This rearrangement joins TRBV12-5 to TRBJ1-2; the D gene is possibly TRBD1 (5 bases). The V gene lost 1 base and the J gene lost 3 bases, with 18 bases spanning the gap. This CDR3 is built from 17 residues. CDR1 and CDR2 (germline): LGHNT, FRNRAP. This CDR3 is CASGLAGNFEGDYGYTF. CDR3 DNA sequence: TGTGCTAGTGGTTTGGCTGGTAATTTCGAAGGGGACTATGGCTACACCTTC.

This sequence joins TRBV9 and TRBJ2-5; TRBD1 might be the D (5 bases). Trimming cost V 3 bases and J 7 bases, with 10 bases left between them. In germline, CDR1 is SGDLS, CDR2 YYNGEE. The CDR3 is made up of 12 amino acids. The CDR3 DNA follows: TGTGCCAGCAGCGCGGACACAAGGACCCAGTACTTC. As protein: CASSADTRTQYF.

The sample holds many counts of this clonotype. This chain uses TRBV7-9 with TRBJ2-7; D ambiguous. Per germline, CDR1 SEHNR and CDR2 FQNEAQ (reference sequence). The CDR3 length is 13 residues. Trimming pared 3 bases from V and 2 bases from J, leaving 8 bases between. As DNA, the CDR3 is TGTGCCAGCAGCTTCGGCCGGACCTACGAGCAGTACTTC. This translates into CASSFGRTYEQYF.

The rearrangement links TRBV5-1 to TRBJ2-3, with D possibly being TRBD1 (6 bases). The CDR3 runs 15 residues. In germline, CDR1 is SGHRS, CDR2 YFSETQ. V was shortened by 4 bases and J by 14 bases, with 26 bases between the two germline ends. CDR3 DNA: TGCGCCAGCAGCCCCCCTGGAACAGGGCTCAGCGATAGGTATTTT. Translating gives CASSPPGTGLSDRYF. Together with reference TRBV5-1 and TRBJ2-3, the CDR3 gives the full variable domain: KAGVTQTPRYLIKTRGQQVTLSCSPISGHRSVSWYQQTPGQGLQFLFEYFSETQRNKGNFPGRFSGRQFSNSRSEMNVSTLELGDSALYLCASSPPGTGLSDRYFGPGTRLTVL.